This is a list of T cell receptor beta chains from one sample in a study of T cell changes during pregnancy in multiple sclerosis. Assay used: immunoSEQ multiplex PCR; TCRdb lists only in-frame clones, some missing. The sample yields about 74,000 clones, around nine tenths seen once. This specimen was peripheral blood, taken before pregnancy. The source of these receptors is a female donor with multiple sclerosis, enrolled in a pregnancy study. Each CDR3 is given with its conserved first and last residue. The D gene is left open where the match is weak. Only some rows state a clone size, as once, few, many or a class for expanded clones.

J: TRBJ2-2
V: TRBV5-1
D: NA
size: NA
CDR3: CASSLAGSTNTGELFF
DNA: TGCGCCAGCAGCTTGGCCGGGAGTACGAACACCGGGGAGCTGTTTTTT

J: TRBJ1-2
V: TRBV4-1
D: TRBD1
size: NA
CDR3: CASSQPTTGDYGYTF
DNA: TGCGCCAGCAGCCAACCAACGACAGGGGACTATGGCTACACCTTC

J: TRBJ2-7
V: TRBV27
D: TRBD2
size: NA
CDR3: CASSATGLAGAREQYF
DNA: TGTGCCAGCAGTGCAACGGGACTAGCGGGAGCGCGGGAGCAGTACTTC

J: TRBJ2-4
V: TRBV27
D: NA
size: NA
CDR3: CASSSLAKNIQYF
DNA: TGTGCCAGCAGTTCACTGGCCAAAAACATTCAGTACTTC

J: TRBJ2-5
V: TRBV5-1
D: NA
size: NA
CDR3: CASTLGLGGETQYF
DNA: TGCGCCAGCACCTTGGGGCTTGGAGGGGAGACCCAGTACTTC

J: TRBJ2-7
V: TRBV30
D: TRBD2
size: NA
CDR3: CAWRQTSVDEQYF
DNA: TGTGCCTGGAGACAGACTAGCGTTGACGAGCAGTACTTC

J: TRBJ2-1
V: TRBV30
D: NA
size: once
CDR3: CAWTEGGGHYNEQFF
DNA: TGTGCCTGGACCGAAGGGGGAGGGCACTACAATGAGCAGTTCTTC

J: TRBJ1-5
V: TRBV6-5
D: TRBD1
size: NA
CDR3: CASSYSAGGGQPQHF
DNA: TGTGCCAGCAGTTACTCAGCAGGGGGCGGTCAGCCCCAGCATTTT

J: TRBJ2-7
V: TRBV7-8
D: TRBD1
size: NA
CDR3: CASSRSGTASSYEQYF
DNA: TGTGCCAGCAGCCGATCCGGGACAGCGAGCTCCTACGAGCAGTACTTC

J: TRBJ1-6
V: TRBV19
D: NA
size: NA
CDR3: CASSTYRERHSPLHF
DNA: TGTGCCAGTAGTACTTACAGGGAAAGGCATTCACCCCTCCACTTT

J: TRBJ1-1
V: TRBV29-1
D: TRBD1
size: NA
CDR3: CSTTGTAGMNTEAFF
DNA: TGCAGCACCACCGGGACAGCCGGCATGAACACTGAAGCTTTCTTT

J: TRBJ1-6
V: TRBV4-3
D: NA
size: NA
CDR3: CASSQDPGSYNSPLHF
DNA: TGCGCCAGCAGCCAAGATCCGGGGTCCTATAATTCACCCCTCCACTTT

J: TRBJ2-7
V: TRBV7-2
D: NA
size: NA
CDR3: CASSLDATESYEQYF
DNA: TGTGCCAGCAGCCTAGACGCTACAGAATCCTACGAGCAGTACTTC

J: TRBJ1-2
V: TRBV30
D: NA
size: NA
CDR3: CAWSPVGRYTF
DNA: TGTGCCTGGTCCCCGGTGGGGCGCTACACCTTC

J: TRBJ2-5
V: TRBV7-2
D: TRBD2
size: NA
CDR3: CASSSGLAGGRAQYF
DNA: TGTGCCAGCAGCTCGGGACTAGCGGGGGGGCGGGCCCAGTACTTC

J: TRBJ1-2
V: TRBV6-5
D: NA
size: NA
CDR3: CASQRGGMDGYTF
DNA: TGTGCCAGCCAAAGGGGGGGGATGGATGGCTACACCTTC

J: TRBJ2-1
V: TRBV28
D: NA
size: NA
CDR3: CASSLASLANRGNEQFF
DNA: TGTGCCAGCAGTTTAGCATCCCTAGCGAATAGAGGGAATGAGCAGTTCTTC

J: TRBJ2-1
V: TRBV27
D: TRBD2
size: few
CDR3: CASSLSGGAGDEQFF
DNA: TGTGCCAGCAGTCTTAGCGGGGGGGCCGGGGATGAGCAGTTCTTC

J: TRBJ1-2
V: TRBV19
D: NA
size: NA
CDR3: CASSARGGSANYGYTF
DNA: TGTGCCAGTAGTGCGAGGGGGGGCTCAGCTAACTATGGCTACACCTTC

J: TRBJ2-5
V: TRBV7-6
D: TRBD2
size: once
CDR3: CASSPRSGGGYGAETQYF
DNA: TGTGCCAGCAGCCCCCGGTCGGGGGGTGGGTATGGCGCAGAGACCCAGTACTTC

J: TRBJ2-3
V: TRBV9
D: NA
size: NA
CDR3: CASSVGGSQDSDTQYF
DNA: TGTGCCAGCAGCGTAGGGGGCTCCCAAGATTCAGATACGCAGTATTTT

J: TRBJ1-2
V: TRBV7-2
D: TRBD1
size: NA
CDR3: CASSLDGTGVTLAF
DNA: TGTGCCAGCAGCTTAGACGGGACAGGGGTAACCTTAGCCTTC

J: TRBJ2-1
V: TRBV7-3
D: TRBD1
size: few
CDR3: CASSLPGTGFNEQFF
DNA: TGTGCCAGCAGCCTACCCGGGACAGGTTTCAATGAGCAGTTCTTC

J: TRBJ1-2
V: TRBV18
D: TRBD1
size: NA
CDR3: CASSPRDSIAPDYGYTF
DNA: TGTGCCAGCTCACCCCGGGACAGCATCGCCCCGGACTATGGCTACACCTTC

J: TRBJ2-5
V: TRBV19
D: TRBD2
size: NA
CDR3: CASKYGAGGPETQYF
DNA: TGTGCCAGTAAATACGGGGCGGGGGGGCCTGAGACCCAGTACTTC

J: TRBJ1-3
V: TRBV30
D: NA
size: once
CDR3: CAWTLHAAGGNTIYF
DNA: TGTGCCTGGACCCTCCACGCGGCGGGTGGAAACACCATATATTTT

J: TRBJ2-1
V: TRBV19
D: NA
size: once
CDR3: CASSIKANSYNEQFF
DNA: TGTGCCAGTAGTATTAAAGCCAACTCCTACAATGAGCAGTTCTTC

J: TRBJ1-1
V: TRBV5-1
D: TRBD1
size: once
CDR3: CASSPGQGGSSPRAFF
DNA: TGCGCCAGCAGCCCCGGACAGGGAGGGAGTAGTCCGAGAGCTTTCTTT

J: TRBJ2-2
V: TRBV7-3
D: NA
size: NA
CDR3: CASSYGSKNTGELFF
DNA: TGTGCCAGCAGCTACGGGTCCAAGAACACCGGGGAGCTGTTTTTT

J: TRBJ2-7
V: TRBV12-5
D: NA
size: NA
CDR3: CASGLRLSGGNEQYF
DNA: TGTGCTAGTGGTTTGAGGCTTTCTGGCGGCAACGAGCAGTACTTC

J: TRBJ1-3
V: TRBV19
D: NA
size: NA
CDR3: CASSTDSYRSGNTIYF
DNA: TGTGCCAGTAGTACGGACAGCTACCGTTCTGGAAACACCATATATTTT

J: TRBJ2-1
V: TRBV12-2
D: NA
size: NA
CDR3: CASRPKLAQYNEQFF
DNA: TGTGCAAGTCGTCCGAAACTAGCGCAGTACAATGAGCAGTTCTTC

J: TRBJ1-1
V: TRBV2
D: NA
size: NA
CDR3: CASSKEGMNTEAFF
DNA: TGTGCCAGCAGTAAGGAGGGCATGAACACTGAAGCTTTCTTT

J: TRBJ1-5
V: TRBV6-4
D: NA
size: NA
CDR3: CASSDEGGANQPQHF
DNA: TGTGCCAGCAGTGACGAGGGGGGGGCCAATCAGCCCCAGCATTTT

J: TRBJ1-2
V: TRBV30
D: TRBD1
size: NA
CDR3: CAWNRGRDAGYTF
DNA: TGTGCCTGGAACAGGGGGCGTGACGCTGGCTACACCTTC

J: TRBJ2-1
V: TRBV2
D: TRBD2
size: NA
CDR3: CASSDWRERPSNEQFF
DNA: TGTGCCAGCAGTGATTGGCGGGAGAGGCCCAGCAATGAGCAGTTCTTC

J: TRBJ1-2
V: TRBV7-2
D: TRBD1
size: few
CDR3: CASSPGQGMDYGYTF
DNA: TGTGCCAGCAGCCCGGGACAGGGGATGGACTATGGCTACACCTTC

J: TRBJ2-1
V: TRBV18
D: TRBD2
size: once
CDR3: CASSPLAPGLAGGEQFF
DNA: TGTGCCAGCTCACCTTTAGCCCCGGGACTAGCGGGAGGAGAGCAGTTCTTC

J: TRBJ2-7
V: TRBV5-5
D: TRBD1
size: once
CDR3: CASSQETGTGGDEQYF
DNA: TGTGCCAGCAGCCAAGAAACCGGGACAGGGGGCGACGAGCAGTACTTC

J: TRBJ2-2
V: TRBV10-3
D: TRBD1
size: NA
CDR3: CAISETGGMAGELFF
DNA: TGTGCCATCAGTGAGACAGGGGGTATGGCCGGGGAGCTGTTTTTT

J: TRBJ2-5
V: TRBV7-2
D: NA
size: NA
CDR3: CASSLRLRAGATETQYF
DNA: TGTGCCAGCAGCTTAAGACTTAGGGCAGGGGCCACAGAGACCCAGTACTTC

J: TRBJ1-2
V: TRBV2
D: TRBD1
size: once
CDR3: CASSVRGMRGYTF
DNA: TGTGCCAGCAGTGTCAGGGGGATGCGTGGCTACACCTTC

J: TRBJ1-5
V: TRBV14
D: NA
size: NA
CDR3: CASSPGWNQPQHF
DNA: TGTGCCAGCAGTCCCGGTTGGAATCAGCCCCAGCATTTT

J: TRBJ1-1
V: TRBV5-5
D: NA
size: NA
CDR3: CASSLEAAYTEAFF
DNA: TGTGCCAGCAGCTTGGAGGCAGCGTACACTGAAGCTTTCTTT

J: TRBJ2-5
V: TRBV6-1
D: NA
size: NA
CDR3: CASSEARWETQYF
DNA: TGTGCCAGCAGTGAAGCGAGGTGGGAGACCCAGTACTTC